This T cell receptor beta chain was recovered during a study of cytomegalovirus exposure and HLA in healthy donors. General study findings and limits: Most TCR sequences were seen very rarely across donors, but some public TCRs occurred in many.

PCR employed 60 Vbeta and 13 Jbeta primers. TCRdb keeps only in-frame clones here, not all; method: immunoSEQ multiplex PCR. The table includes 50,000 to 65,000 clones, approximately 86% detected once. Per germline, CDR1 SNHLY and CDR2 FYNNEI. The CDR3 loop spans 15 amino acids. V lost 11 bases, J lost 0 bases, and 8 bases stayed unmatched. Notes on this clone: Its antigen is undetermined.

The source material was PBMCs. This sequence joins TRBV2 and TRBJ2-2, with 8 positions matching TRBD2. This receptor was obtained from a woman in her late teens or twenties in good health and CMV-seronegative. The CDR3 here is CAGAGGGTNTGELFF. CDR3 DNA sequence: TGTGCCGGGGCGGGGGGAGGAACGAACACCGGGGAGCTGTTTTTT.